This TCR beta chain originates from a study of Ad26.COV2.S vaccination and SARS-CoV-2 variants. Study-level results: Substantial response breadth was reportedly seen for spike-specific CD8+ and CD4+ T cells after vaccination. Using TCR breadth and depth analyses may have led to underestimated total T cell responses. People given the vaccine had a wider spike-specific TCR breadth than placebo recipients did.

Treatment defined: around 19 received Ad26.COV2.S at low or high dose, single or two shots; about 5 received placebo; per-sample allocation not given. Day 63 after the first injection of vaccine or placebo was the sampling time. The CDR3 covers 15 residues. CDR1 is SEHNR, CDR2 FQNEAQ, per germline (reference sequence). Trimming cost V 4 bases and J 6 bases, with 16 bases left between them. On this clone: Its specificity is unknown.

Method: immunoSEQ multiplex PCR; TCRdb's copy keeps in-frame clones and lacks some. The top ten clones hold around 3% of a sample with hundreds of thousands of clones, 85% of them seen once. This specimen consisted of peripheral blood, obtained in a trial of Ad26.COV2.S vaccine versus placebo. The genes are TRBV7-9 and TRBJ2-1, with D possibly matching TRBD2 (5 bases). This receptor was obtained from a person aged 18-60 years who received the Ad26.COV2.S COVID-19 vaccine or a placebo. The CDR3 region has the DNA TGTGCCAGCAGCTCCTCGGGGTCTCGTAGCAATGAGCAGTTCTTC. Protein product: CASSSSGSRSNEQFF.